Described below is a single TCR beta chain sequence and its context. The sample originates from a study of blood T cell repertoires in COVID-19. The junction had 11 bases not matched to a gene; V was cut back by 0 bases and J by 1 base. The CDR3 extends over 17 amino acids. Germline V gene lookup returns CDR1 GTSNPN and CDR2 SVGIG (reference sequence). Libraries were prepared by immunoSEQ multiplex PCR; TCRdb keeps only in-frame clonotypes and omits some of them. There are about 190,000 clones in the sample; about 88% occur only once, and 6.2% lies in the top ten. This receptor was identified in a woman between 40 and 50 years old who had recovered from COVID-19. Sequencing used peripheral blood. The rearrangement joins TRBV30 to TRBJ1-1, with 7 positions matching TRBD1. Written as DNA, the CDR3 is TGTGCCTGGAGTGTACCCCGACAGGGCTGGAGGAACACTGAAGCTTTCTTT. Residues: CAWSVPRQGWRNTEAFF.